This T cell receptor (beta chain) was captured in a study of blood T cell repertoires in COVID-19. Across the whole study: Acute-phase and convalescent COVID-19 samples originated in the United States, Italy and Spain. Sources were T cells, B-cell-depleted T cells, or PBMCs; the material itself was cDNA or gDNA.

TCRdb's copy holds only in-frame clones and misses some; the assay was immunoSEQ multiplex PCR. This sample carries 100,000 to 120,000 clones, 85% of them seen once, and the ten largest clones take around 3.9%. Germline-derived CDR1 and CDR2 are SGHNT and YYREEE (reference sequence). The CDR3 has 14 residues. With 4 bases clipped from V and 1 base from J, the junction kept 4 bases outside the gene matches. This receptor was obtained from a man between 50 and 59 years old with acute or convalescent COVID-19. The sequencing sample was made of peripheral blood. V usage is TRBV5-4 and J usage is TRBJ2-7, with 8 bases identical to TRBD2. In DNA form, the CDR3 reads TGTGCCAGCAGCGATCCGGGAGGGTCCTACGAGCAGTACTTC. Translated: CASSDPGGSYEQYF.